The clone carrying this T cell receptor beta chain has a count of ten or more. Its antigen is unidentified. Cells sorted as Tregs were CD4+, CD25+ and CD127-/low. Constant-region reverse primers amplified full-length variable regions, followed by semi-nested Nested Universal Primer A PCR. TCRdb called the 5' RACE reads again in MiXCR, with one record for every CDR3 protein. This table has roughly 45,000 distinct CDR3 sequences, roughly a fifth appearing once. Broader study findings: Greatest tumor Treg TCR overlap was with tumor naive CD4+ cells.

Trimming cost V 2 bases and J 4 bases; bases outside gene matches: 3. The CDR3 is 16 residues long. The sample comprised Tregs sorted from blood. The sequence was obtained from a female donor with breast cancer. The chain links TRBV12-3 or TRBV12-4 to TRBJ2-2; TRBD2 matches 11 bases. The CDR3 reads CASSLYTSGSTGELFF. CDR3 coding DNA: TGTGCCAGCAGTTTATACACTAGCGGGAGCACCGGGGAGCTGTTTTTT.